These 14 T cell receptor beta chains came from one sample sequenced in a study of human T cells and chemical hapten exposure. One entry per CDR3 protein, called by TCRdb with MiXCR from the RACE reads. In the table there are approximately 90,000 distinct CDR3 sequences, approximately 10% of which are singletons. Time point noted: patch test 2, 6 weeks after DPC sensitization. Treatment denoted: therapeutic diphenylcyclopropenone sensitization with weekly scalp DPC. The material was whole blood, obtained in connection with sensitization to the hapten diphenylcyclopropenone (DPC). The source is a man aged 35 to 55 with alopecia areata. Some clones in this sample may be carry-over from other donors' samples.

The chain recombines TRBV30 with TRBJ2-7; 9 bases align to TRBD1. The V gene end was trimmed by 3 bases and the J gene end by 2 bases; junction bases not matched to a gene: 5. Per germline, CDR1 GTSNPN and CDR2 SVGIG (reference sequence). The CDR3 is made up of 14 amino acids. The CDR3 spells CAWSPGQGTYEQYF. For the CDR3, the DNA is TGTGCCTGGAGCCCGGGACAGGGAACCTACGAGCAGTACTTC. Based on the CDR3 plus reference TRBV30 and TRBJ2-7, the full variable domain is SQTIHQWPATLVQPVGSPLSLECTVEGTSNPNLYWYRQAAGRGLQLLFYSVGIGQISSEVPQNLSASRPQDRQFILSSKKLLLSDSGFYLCAWSPGQGTYEQYFGPGTRLTVT.

For this clonotype: Because the CDR3 is missing its conserved closing phenylalanine or tryptophan, this is likely a read error. This chain uses TRBV10-3 with TRBJ2-7; maybe TRBD2 (6 bases). V dropped 3 bases and J dropped 2 bases, with 14 bases sitting between them. Germline CDR1 ENHRY, CDR2 SYGVKD. The CDR3 is 15 amino acids. CDR3 DNA: TGTGCCATCAGTGAACATCCCGGGACTGCCTACGAGCAGTACCTC. Its translation is CAISEHPGTAYEQYL.

The table lists this clonotype with many counts. The gene calls are TRBV7-2 and TRBJ1-4; tentatively, D is TRBD1 (5 bases). In germline, CDR1 is SGHTA, CDR2 FQGNSA. The V end lost 5 bases, the J end lost 3 bases, and 16 bases lay between the germline ends. The CDR3 contains 16 residues. For the CDR3, the DNA is TGTGCCAGCAGCATCCGACAGCCTTCGTCTAATGAAAAACTGTTTTTT. Encoded protein: CASSIRQPSSNEKLFF.

The J gene is TRBJ2-7, the V gene TRBV21-1; the D call of TRBD1 is as the table states it, not checked on the DNA. TRBV21-1 is marked as a pseudogene. The CDR3 is made up of 14 amino acids. The CDR3 here is CASSKQGTLYEQYV. The CDR3 DNA reads TGTGCCAGCAGCAAACAGGGCACCTTATACGAGCAGTACGTC.

This clonotype appeared a few times. The gene calls are TRBV6-1 and TRBJ1-1; D remains unclear. The germline V gene encodes CDR1 MNHNS and CDR2 SASEGT. With 6 bases removed from V and 1 base from J, the gap between germline ends came to 9 bases. The CDR3 extends over 13 amino acids. The CDR3 loop is CASSSEPNTEAFF. Written as DNA, the CDR3 is TGTGCCAGCAGCTCAGAACCGAACACTGAAGCTTTCTTT.

This clonotype has ten or more counts. The chain recombines TRBV29-1 with TRBJ2-7; the D call may be TRBD1 or TRBD2 (6 bases each). The CDR3 runs 14 residues. Trimming removed 3 bases from V and 5 bases from J, with 17 bases in between. Germline V gene sequence: CDR1 SQVTM, CDR2 ANQGSEA. The CDR3 sequence: CSVEEGDRPDEQYF. The CDR3 region has the DNA TGCAGCGTTGAGGAGGGGGACCGACCCGACGAGCAGTACTTC.

The table lists this clonotype with many counts. V gene TRBV29-1 combines with J gene TRBJ1-4, with D possibly TRBD1 on 5 matching bases. Trimming cost V 5 bases and J 4 bases, with 20 bases left between them. This CDR3 has 16 residues. Germline lookup yields CDR1 SQVTM and CDR2 ANQGSEA. CDR3 DNA: TGCAGCGTTACGGGAGGAAGGGGCAGTGTTAATGAAAAACTGTTTTTT. The encoded protein is CSVTGGRGSVNEKLFF.

This clonotype was recorded a few times. The rearrangement joins TRBV20-1 to TRBJ2-7, with 8 bases identical to TRBD1. This CDR3 has 15 amino acids. Looked up from germline, CDR1 is DFQATT and CDR2 is SNEGSKA (reference sequence). The V segment lost 6 bases and the J segment 9 bases; nucleotides outside the gene matches: 19. In DNA, the CDR3 is TGCAGTGCCCCGGCCCCGGGACAGGATCTACGAGGGCAGTACTTC. It yields the protein CSAPAPGQDLRGQYF.

This clonotype has only a few counts. The V call is TRBV28, the J call TRBJ2-7; 7 bases match TRBD1. The ends lost 5 bases at V and 4 bases at J; junction bases unmatched: 11. The germline CDR1 and CDR2 sequences are MDHEN and SYDVKM. This CDR3 has 15 residues. The CDR3: CASSPPTGPRYEQYF. The CDR3, as DNA: TGTGCCAGCAGTCCACCGACAGGGCCGAGGTACGAGCAGTACTTC.

There are a few counts of this clonotype. The J gene is TRBJ2-1, the V gene TRBV5-1; possible D gene TRBD2, 6 bases. This CDR3 spans 15 amino acids. The germline CDR1 and CDR2 sequences are SGHRS and YFSETQ. V gave up 0 bases and J gave up 4 bases, with 11 bases separating them. The CDR3 DNA follows: TGCGCCAGCAGCTTGGAGGCGGCGGGGTACAATGAGCAGTTCTTC. Its translation: CASSLEAAGYNEQFF. Full variable domain (remainder filled in from reference TRBV5-1 and TRBJ2-1): KAGVTQTPRYLIKTRGQQVTLSCSPISGHRSVSWYQQTPGQGLQFLFEYFSETQRNKGNFPGRFSGRQFSNSRSEMNVSTLELGDSALYLCASSLEAAGYNEQFFGPGTRLTVL.

CDR3 residues: CASSQDATAYEQYF. CDR3 coding DNA: TGCGCCAGCAGCCAAGATGCGACAGCTTACGAGCAGTACTTC. This chain links TRBV4-3 with TRBJ2-7; possible D gene TRBD1, 5 bases. The V gene's germline CDR1 is LGHNA and CDR2 YSLEER. CDR3 length: 14 amino acids. V shed 0 bases and J shed 4 bases, with 10 bases lying between them.

Only a few counts were recorded for this clonotype. In nucleotides, the CDR3 is TGTGCCAGCAGCTACCTGGGCCTAGCGGACTACGAGCAGTACTTC. Translated, it gives CASSYLGLADYEQYF. The V and J genes are TRBV6-2 or TRBV6-3 and TRBJ2-7, with 7 bases identical to TRBD2. With V trimmed by 6 bases and J by 3 bases, 11 bases remained unmatched. Germline CDR1 is MNHEY and CDR2 is SVGEGT. The CDR3 has 15 amino acids.

This clonotype was recorded a few times. The V and J genes are TRBV20-1 and TRBJ2-1; TRBD2 matches 8 bases. Trimming cost V 2 bases and J 3 bases; bases outside gene matches: 3. CDR3 length: 14 residues. The germline gives CDR1 DFQATT, CDR2 SNEGSKA (reference sequence). The CDR3 region is CSARPGGNYNEQFF. In DNA form, the CDR3 reads TGCAGTGCTAGACCGGGAGGGAACTACAATGAGCAGTTCTTC.

The chain is built from TRBV11-2 and TRBJ2-5; the D gene is possibly TRBD1 (6 bases). Trimming cost V 5 bases and J 5 bases, with 18 bases left between them. Per germline, CDR1 SGHAT and CDR2 FQNNGV. The length of the CDR3 is 15 residues. The CDR3 DNA reads TGTGCCAGCAGCCCGACGGACAGTGGGCGTGAGACCCAGTACTTC. Its protein product is CASSPTDSGRETQYF.